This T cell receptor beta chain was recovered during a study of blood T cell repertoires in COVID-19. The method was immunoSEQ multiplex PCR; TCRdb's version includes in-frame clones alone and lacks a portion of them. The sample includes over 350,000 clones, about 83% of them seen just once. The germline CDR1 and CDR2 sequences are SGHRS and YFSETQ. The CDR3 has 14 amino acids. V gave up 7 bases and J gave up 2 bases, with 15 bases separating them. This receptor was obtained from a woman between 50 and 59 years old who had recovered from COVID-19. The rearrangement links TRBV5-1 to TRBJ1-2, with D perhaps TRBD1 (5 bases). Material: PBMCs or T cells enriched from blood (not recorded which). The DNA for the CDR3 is TGCGCCAGCGCACGGGGAGGGGAAAACTATGGCTACACCTTC. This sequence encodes CASARGGENYGYTF.